This TCR beta chain stems from a study of cytomegalovirus exposure and HLA in healthy donors. General observations from the study: The investigators catalogued 150 or so TCR beta chains as cytomegalovirus-associated.

PCR employed 60 Vbeta and 13 Jbeta primers. Profiled with immunoSEQ multiplex PCR; TCRdb holds only in-frame clones, not every one. In the table there are around 190,000 clones, about 85% of which are singletons. Germline-derived CDR1 and CDR2 are SNHLY and FYNNEI. The CDR3 loop spans 12 amino acids. Trimming removed 7 bases at V and 3 bases at J, with 10 bases between. This clone turned up a few times. The antigen is not known. The sequence derives from a boy aged 2 to 10 in good health and CMV-seronegative. This chain links TRBV2 with TRBJ2-7; possible D gene TRBD2, 6 bases. Specimen: PBMCs. As DNA, the CDR3 is TGTGCCAGCAATGAGGGACTCTACGAGCAGTACTTC. Protein product: CASNEGLYEQYF.